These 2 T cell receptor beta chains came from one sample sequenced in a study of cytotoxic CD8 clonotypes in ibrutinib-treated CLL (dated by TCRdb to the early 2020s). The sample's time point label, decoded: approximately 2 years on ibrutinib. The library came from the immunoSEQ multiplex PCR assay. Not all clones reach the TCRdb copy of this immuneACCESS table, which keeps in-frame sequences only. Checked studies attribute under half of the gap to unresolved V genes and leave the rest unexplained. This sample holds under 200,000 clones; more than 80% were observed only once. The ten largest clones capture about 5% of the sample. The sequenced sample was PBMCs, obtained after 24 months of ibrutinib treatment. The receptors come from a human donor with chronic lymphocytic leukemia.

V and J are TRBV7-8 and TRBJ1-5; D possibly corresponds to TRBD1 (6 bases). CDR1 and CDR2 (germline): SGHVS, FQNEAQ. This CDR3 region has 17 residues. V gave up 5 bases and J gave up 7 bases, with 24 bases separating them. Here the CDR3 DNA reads TGTGCCAGCAGCCCCGGGGGGGCGGGTAAGGGGGTGCAGCCCCAGCATTTT. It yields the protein CASSPGGAGKGVQPQHF. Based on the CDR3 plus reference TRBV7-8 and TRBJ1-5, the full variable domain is GAGVSQSPRYKVAKRGQDVALRCDPISGHVSLFWYQQALGQGPEFLTYFQNEAQLDKSGLPSDRFFAERPEGSVSTLKIQRTQQEDSAVYLCASSPGGAGKGVQPQHFGDGTRLSIL.

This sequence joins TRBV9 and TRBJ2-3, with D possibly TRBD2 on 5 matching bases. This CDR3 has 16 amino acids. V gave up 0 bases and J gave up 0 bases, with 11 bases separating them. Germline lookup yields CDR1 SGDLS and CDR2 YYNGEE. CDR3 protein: CASSVEGGRSTDTQYF. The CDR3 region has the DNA TGTGCCAGCAGCGTAGAAGGCGGGCGAAGCACAGATACGCAGTATTTT.